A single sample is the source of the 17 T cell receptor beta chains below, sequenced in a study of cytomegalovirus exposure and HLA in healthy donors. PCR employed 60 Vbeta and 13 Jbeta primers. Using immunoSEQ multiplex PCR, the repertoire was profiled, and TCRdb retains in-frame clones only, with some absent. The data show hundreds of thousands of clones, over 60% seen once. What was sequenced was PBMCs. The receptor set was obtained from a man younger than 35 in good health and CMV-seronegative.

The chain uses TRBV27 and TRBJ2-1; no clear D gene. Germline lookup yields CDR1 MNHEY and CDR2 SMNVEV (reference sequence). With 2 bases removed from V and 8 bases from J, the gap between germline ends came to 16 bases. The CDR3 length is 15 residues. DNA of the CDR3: TGTGCCAGCAGTTTAGATATCCACCGCAGCGATGAGCAGTTCTTC. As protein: CASSLDIHRSDEQFF.

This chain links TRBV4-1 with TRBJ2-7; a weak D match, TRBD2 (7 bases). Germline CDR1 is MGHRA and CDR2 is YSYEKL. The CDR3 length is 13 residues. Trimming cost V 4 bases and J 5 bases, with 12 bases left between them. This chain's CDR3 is CASSPQGGDEQYF. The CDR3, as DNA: TGCGCCAGCAGCCCGCAAGGGGGGGACGAGCAGTACTTC.

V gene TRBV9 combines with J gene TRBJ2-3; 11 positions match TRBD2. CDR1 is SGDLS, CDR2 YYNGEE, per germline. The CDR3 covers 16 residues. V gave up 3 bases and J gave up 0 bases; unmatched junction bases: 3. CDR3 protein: CASSGGTSGSTDTQYF. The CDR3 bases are TGTGCCAGCAGCGGAGGGACTAGCGGCAGCACAGATACGCAGTATTTT. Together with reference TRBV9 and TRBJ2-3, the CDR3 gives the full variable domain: DSGVTQTPKHLITATGQRVTLRCSPRSGDLSVYWYQQSLDQGLQFLIQYYNGEERAKGNILERFSAQQFPDLHSELNLSSLELGDSALYFCASSGGTSGSTDTQYFGPGTRLTVL.

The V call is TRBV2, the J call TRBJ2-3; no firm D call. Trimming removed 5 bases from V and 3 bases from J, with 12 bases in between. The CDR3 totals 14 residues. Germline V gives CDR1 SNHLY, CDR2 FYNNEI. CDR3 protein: CASSKQTPTDTQYF. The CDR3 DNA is TGTGCCAGCAGTAAACAGACACCAACAGATACGCAGTATTTT.

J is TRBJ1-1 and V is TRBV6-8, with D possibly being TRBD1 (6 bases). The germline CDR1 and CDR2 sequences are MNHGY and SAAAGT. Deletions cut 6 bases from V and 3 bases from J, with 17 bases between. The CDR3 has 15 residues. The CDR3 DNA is TGTGCCAGCAGCCGGCCAGGGGTGATGGACACTGAAGCTTTCTTT. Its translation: CASSRPGVMDTEAFF.

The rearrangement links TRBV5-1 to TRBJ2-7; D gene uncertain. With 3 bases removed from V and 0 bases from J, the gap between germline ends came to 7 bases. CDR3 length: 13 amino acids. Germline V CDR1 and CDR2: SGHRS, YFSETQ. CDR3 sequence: CASSSMFSYEQYF. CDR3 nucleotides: TGCGCCAGCAGCTCCATGTTCTCCTACGAGCAGTACTTC. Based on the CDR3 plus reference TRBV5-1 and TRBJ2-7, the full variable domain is KAGVTQTPRYLIKTRGQQVTLSCSPISGHRSVSWYQQTPGQGLQFLFEYFSETQRNKGNFPGRFSGRQFSNSRSEMNVSTLELGDSALYLCASSSMFSYEQYFGPGTRLTVT.

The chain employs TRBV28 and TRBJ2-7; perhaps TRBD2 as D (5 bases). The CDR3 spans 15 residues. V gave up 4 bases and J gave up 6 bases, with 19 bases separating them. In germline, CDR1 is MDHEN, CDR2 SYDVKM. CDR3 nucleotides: TGTGCCAGCAGTTCCGGGATCCGTAGTTCTCCCGAGCAGTACTTC. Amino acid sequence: CASSSGIRSSPEQYF.

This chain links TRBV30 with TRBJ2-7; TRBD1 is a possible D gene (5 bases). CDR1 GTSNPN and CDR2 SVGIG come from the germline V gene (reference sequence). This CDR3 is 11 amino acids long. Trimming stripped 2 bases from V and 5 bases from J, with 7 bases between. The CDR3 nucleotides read TGTGCCTGGAGTCAGGGTAACGAGCAGTACTTC. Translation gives CAWSQGNEQYF.

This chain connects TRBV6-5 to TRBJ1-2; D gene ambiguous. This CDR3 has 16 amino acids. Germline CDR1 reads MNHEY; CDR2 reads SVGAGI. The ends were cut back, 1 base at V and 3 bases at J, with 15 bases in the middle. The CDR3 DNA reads TGTGCCAGCAGTTACTGGAGGCCAGGAGGGCACTATGGCTACACCTTC. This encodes CASSYWRPGGHYGYTF.

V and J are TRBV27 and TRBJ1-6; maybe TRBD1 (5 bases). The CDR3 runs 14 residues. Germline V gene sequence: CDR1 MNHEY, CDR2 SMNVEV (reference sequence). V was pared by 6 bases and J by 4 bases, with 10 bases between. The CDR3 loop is CASRAGSYNSPLHF. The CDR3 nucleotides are TGTGCCAGCAGGGCAGGGTCGTATAATTCACCCCTCCACTTT.

Here the CDR3 DNA reads TGTGCCAGCAGTTTACTGGCGGGAGGCGACTACGAGCAGTACTTC. Encoded protein: CASSLLAGGDYEQYF. The chain links TRBV27 to TRBJ2-7; 8 bases are a match to TRBD2. V shed 2 bases and J 3 bases; nucleotides not matched to a gene: 6. The length of the CDR3 is 15 residues. Germline V lookup: CDR1 MNHEY, CDR2 SMNVEV (reference sequence).

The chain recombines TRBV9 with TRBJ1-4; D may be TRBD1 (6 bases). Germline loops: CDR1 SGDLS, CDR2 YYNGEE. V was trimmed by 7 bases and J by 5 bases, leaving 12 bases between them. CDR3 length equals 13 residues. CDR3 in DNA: TGTGCCAGCGGAGACAGGTTCAATGAAAAACTGTTTTTT. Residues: CASGDRFNEKLFF.

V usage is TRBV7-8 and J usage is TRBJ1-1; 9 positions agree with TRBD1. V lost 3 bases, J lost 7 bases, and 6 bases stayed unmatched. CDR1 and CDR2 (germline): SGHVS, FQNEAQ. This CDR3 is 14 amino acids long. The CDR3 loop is CASSFAGQGYEAFF. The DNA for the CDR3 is TGTGCCAGCAGCTTTGCGGGACAGGGTTATGAAGCTTTCTTT.

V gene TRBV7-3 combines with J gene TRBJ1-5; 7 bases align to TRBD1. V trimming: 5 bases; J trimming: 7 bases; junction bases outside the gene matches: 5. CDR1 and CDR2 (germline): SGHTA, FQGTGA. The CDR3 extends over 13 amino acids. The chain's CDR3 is CASSPSGQQPQHF. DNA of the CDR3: TGTGCCAGCAGCCCCTCGGGACAGCAGCCCCAGCATTTT.

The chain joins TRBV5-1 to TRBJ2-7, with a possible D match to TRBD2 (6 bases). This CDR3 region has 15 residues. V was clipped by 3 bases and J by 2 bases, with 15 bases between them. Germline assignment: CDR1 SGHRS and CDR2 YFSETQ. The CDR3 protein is CASSSGGLGTYEQYF. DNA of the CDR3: TGCGCCAGCAGCTCCGGAGGGCTTGGGACCTACGAGCAGTACTTC.

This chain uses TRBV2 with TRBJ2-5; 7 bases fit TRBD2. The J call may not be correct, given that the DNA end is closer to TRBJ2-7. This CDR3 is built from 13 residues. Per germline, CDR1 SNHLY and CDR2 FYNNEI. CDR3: CASIGAGVPEQYF. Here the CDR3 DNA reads TGTGCCAGCATTGGGGCGGGAGTCCCCGAGCAGTACTTC.

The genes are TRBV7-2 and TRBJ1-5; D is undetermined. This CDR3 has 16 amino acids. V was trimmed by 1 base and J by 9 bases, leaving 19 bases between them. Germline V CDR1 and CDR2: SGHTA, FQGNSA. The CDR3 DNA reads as TGTGCCAGCAGCTTAGGTACGGGGAGAGGTTTTTTGCCCCAGCATTTT. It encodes CASSLGTGRGFLPQHF.